This TCR beta chain was recovered during a study of blood T cells in healthy people across ages. Sample-barcoded 5' priming and a J-beta primer mix drove a second PCR of 7 to 11 cycles. From the 5' RACE reads, TCRdb called clonotypes with MiXCR, one entry per CDR3 protein. Here the sample spans about 1 million distinct CDR3 sequences, 20% to 25% being singletons. There are a few counts of this clonotype. The CDR3 loop spans 19 amino acids. In germline, CDR1 is SGDLS, CDR2 YYNGEE. Trimming cost V 3 bases and J 4 bases; bases outside gene matches: 15. The sample also formed part of further work on T cells of mothers and their children.

The receptor was derived from a girl under 10 years old in good health. The gene calls are TRBV9 and TRBJ2-5, with 13 bases identical to TRBD2. Sequenced material: blood. DNA of the CDR3: TGTGCCAGCAGCGCAAATTCGGGACTAGCGGGATACTCGCGAGAGACCCAGTACTTC. Residues: CASSANSGLAGYSRETQYF.